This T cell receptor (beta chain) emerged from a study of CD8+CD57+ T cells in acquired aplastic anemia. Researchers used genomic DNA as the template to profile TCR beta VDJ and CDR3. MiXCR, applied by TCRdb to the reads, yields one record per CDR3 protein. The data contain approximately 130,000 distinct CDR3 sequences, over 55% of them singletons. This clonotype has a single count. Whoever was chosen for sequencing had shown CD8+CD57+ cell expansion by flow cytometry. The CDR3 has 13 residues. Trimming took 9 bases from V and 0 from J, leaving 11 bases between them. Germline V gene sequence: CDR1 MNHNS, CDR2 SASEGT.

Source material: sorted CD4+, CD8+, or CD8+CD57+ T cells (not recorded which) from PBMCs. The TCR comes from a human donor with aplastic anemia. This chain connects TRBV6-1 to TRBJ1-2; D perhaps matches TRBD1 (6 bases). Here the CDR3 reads CASRTATNYGYTF. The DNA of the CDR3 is TGTGCCAGTAGGACAGCTACTAACTATGGCTACACCTTC.